This T cell receptor beta chain derives from a study of molecular identifiers for immune sequencing clone quantification. Investigators produced naive CD8 libraries from approximately 20,000 to 980,000 sorted cells, drawing on 10%, 30% or 50% RNA. Germline V gives CDR1 LGHNA, CDR2 YNFKEQ. V was trimmed by 0 bases and J by 1 base, leaving 9 bases between them. This CDR3 has 15 residues. This clonotype was found a few times. TCRdb re-called the PCR reads through MiXCR, storing one row per CDR3 protein. The table lists approximately 500,000 distinct CDR3 sequences, about 26% of them singletons. This sequence originates from a human donor in good health. Some libraries in this study had Jurkat cell RNA spiked in. The sample was naive CD8+ T cells from blood, with Jurkat cell RNA spiked in. As for subset: FACS-sorted CD8+CD4-CCR7+CD45RA+ naive T cells. The chain uses TRBV4-2 and TRBJ1-1; D is possibly TRBD1 (5 bases). Written as DNA, the CDR3 is TGTGCCAGCAGCCAAGATTCAGGGCCGAACACTGAAGCTTTCTTT. This translates into CASSQDSGPNTEAFF.